This T cell receptor (beta chain) was sequenced for a study of T cells after yellow fever vaccination. As for the study in general: The SMART-Seq v4 Ultra Low Input method served to prepare the low-cell-number fractions.

The 5'RACE template-switching step produced TCR cDNA and added a universal primer site and UMIs. TCRdb called the 5' RACE reads again in MiXCR, with one record for every CDR3 protein. The table includes roughly 240,000 distinct CDR3 sequences, approximately 6.3% detected once. Findings of the study overall: Repertoires obtained by FACS sorting could include abundant clonotypes that entered as contaminants from the bulk population. Most primary-vaccination clones reappeared after the booster (more than 95% CD4, 88% CD8).

About this clonotype itself: What it binds is unknown.

Sequenced material: CD4+ T cells sorted from PBMCs, taken on the day of the yellow fever booster vaccination. This receptor was identified in a man aged 30 to 45 who received the YFV17D yellow fever vaccine.

DNA of the CDR3: TGCAGCGCCGCTACGGGACAGGGCTCAGATACGCAGTATTTT. It translates to CSAATGQGSDTQYF. The chain recombines TRBV29-1 with TRBJ2-3; 9 nucleotides match TRBD1. The V and J ends lost 7 bases and 4 bases, in that order; junction bases with no gene match: 9. The CDR3 runs to 14 residues. Germline V gives CDR1 SQVTM, CDR2 ANQGSEA.